What follows describes a single T cell receptor beta chain. Its cognate antigen is unknown. The data were obtained in a study of T cells after yellow fever vaccination. Study-wide findings and caveats: Boosting was followed by the reappearance of most primary-vaccination clones (approximately 97% CD4, around 91% CD8).

From the 5' RACE reads, TCRdb called clonotypes with MiXCR, one entry per CDR3 protein. The table has about 580,000 distinct CDR3 sequences, roughly a sixth seen once. The CDR3 runs to 14 residues. Trimming removed 5 bases from V and 3 bases from J, with 14 bases in between. Germline loops: CDR1 SEHNR, CDR2 FQNEAQ (reference sequence). The rearrangement joins TRBV7-9 to TRBJ2-7; possibly TRBD1 or TRBD2 for D (5 bases each). The material sequenced was PBMCs, taken 4 to 5 days after the first yellow fever vaccination. This clonotype was sampled from a man aged 18 to 30 who received the YFV17D yellow fever vaccine. CDR3 sequence (DNA): TGTGCCAGCAGCGGGTCCGGGACCCTCTACGAGCAGTACTTC. Amino acids: CASSGSGTLYEQYF.